This paragraph covers one T cell receptor beta chain sequence. Vbeta (60) and Jbeta (13) primers were used in the PCR. Only in-frame clones appear in the TCRdb table, and some are missing; sequencing was by immunoSEQ multiplex PCR. The repertoire includes some 110,000 clones, less than 85% of them detected once, and roughly 8.2% sits in the top ten. Germline loops: CDR1 MNHNY, CDR2 SVGAGI (reference sequence). This CDR3 has 15 amino acids. Between the trimmed V and J ends, which lost 0 bases and 0 bases, there was a span of 8 bases. This entry belongs to a study of cytomegalovirus exposure and HLA in healthy donors.

The sequenced sample was PBMCs. The clonotype comes from a man aged 35 to 55 in good health and CMV-seropositive. The V gene is TRBV6-6, the J gene TRBJ1-2; possible D gene TRBD1, 6 bases. The chain's CDR3 is CASSYSAGANYGYTF. The CDR3 DNA is TGTGCCAGCAGTTACTCGGCAGGGGCTAACTATGGCTACACCTTC.